This TCR beta chain derives from a study of cytomegalovirus exposure and HLA in healthy donors. Amplification used 60 Vbeta primers and 13 Jbeta primers. Clones were read by immunoSEQ multiplex PCR, and TCRdb kept only the in-frame ones, dropping some. The table includes 200,000 to 250,000 clones, around 89% detected once. The CDR3 totals 15 residues. Germline V gene data show CDR1 as SGHVS and CDR2 as FQNEAQ. V was pared by 1 base and J by 0 bases, with 9 bases between. Findings and caveats of the study: Upon later analysis, TCR association rates were observed to vary by HLA locus, being highest for DRB1 and lowest for HLA-C. In a later analysis, a missense DCLRE1C variant was linked to TCR beta V- and J-gene trimming.

Concerning this clone itself: Its target is unknown.

The chain is built from TRBV7-8 and TRBJ1-1; no firm D call. This receptor was taken from a woman between 18 and 29 years old in good health and CMV-seronegative. Sample: PBMCs. The CDR3 DNA reads as TGTGCCAGCAGCTTAGACTTCACTTTGAACACTGAAGCTTTCTTT. It translates to CASSLDFTLNTEAFF.